The 26 T cell receptor beta chains below all came from one sample that was sequenced in a study of cytomegalovirus exposure and HLA in healthy donors. The primer mix had 60 Vbeta and 13 Jbeta primers. Assay: immunoSEQ multiplex PCR; the TCRdb copy retains only in-frame clones and omits some. Seen here are approximately 170,000 clones, around 70% observed once, and the top ten hold approximately 5%. The specimen sequenced was PBMCs. The receptors were gathered from a man younger than 35 in good health and CMV-seropositive.

This clone was seen only a few times. The chain couples TRBV7-2 to TRBJ1-2; D is possibly TRBD1 (5 bases). The CDR3 is 16 residues long. V lost 0 bases and J 2 bases, leaving 13 bases between the germline ends. From germline, CDR1 is SGHTA and CDR2 FQGNSA. CDR3 sequence (DNA): TGTGCCAGCAGCTTAGCTGGGGGGGTAATCAACTATGGCTACACCTTC. As protein: CASSLAGGVINYGYTF.

This clone has only a few counts. The genes are TRBV5-6 and TRBJ1-2; D not resolved. The germline V gene encodes CDR1 SGHDT and CDR2 YYEEEE. V gave up 2 bases and J gave up 2 bases, with 4 bases separating them. The CDR3 runs to 12 residues. Here the CDR3 reads CASSFSNYGYTF. As DNA, the CDR3 is TGTGCCAGCAGCTTTTCGAACTATGGCTACACCTTC.

The chain combines TRBV9 with TRBJ1-6, with no clear D. V was clipped by 4 bases and J by 12 bases, with 17 bases between them. There are 14 residues in the CDR3. The germline V gene encodes CDR1 SGDLS and CDR2 YYNGEE. CDR3 amino acids: CASSPVGASKPLHF. The CDR3 DNA reads TGTGCCAGCAGCCCCGTTGGAGCGTCAAAACCCCTCCACTTT.

The rearrangement uses TRBV5-1 and TRBJ2-1; 8 bases align to TRBD1. V shed 1 base and J 8 bases; nucleotides not matched to a gene: 2. CDR1 and CDR2 from the germline V gene are SGHRS and YFSETQ. The CDR3 is 13 amino acids. The CDR3 DNA reads TGCGCCAGCAGCTTGCTGACAGGGGATGAGCAGTTCTTC. This gives the protein CASSLLTGDEQFF.

The count of this clone is one. A read error may be the cause here, since a much bigger clone is one base away. V usage is TRBV2 and J usage is TRBJ2-2; D remains unclear. V was pared by 6 bases and J by 3 bases, with 5 bases between. The CDR3 spans 12 residues. Germline loops: CDR1 SNHLY, CDR2 FYNNEI. CDR3 coding DNA: TGTGCCAGCAGCCCGGACACCGGGGAGCTGTTTTTT. This translates into CASSPDTGELFF. The full variable domain, completed using reference TRBV2 and TRBJ2-2, is EPEVTQTPSHQVTQMGQEVILRCVPISNHLYFYWYRQILGQKVEFLVSFYNNEISEKSEIFDDQFSVERPDGSNFTLKIRSTKLEDSAMYFCASSPDTGELFFGEGSRLTVL.

The V and J genes are TRBV9 and TRBJ1-5; no definite D call. The V end was cut by 2 bases, the J end by 4 bases, with 13 bases between. This CDR3 region has 15 residues. Germline V gene lookup returns CDR1 SGDLS and CDR2 YYNGEE. The CDR3 loop reads CASSVSGVGNQPQHF. Here the CDR3 DNA reads TGTGCCAGCAGCGTTAGCGGCGTGGGTAATCAGCCCCAGCATTTT.

The chain employs TRBV20-1 and TRBJ2-1; no reliable D call. This CDR3 contains 11 residues. Germline CDR1 is DFQATT and CDR2 is SNEGSKA (reference sequence). Trimming left V 5 bases short and J 2 bases short, with 4 bases between. The CDR3 DNA sequence: TGCAGTGCTGAGGCCTACAATGAGCAGTTCTTC. Translation gives CSAEAYNEQFF.

V and J are TRBV6-5 and TRBJ2-5; maybe TRBD1 (6 bases). The CDR3 runs 15 residues. CDR1 MNHEY and CDR2 SVGAGI come from the germline V gene. The V end lost 0 bases, the J end lost 5 bases, and 13 bases lay between the germline ends. CDR3 bases: TGTGCCAGCAGTTACTCACAGGGTTACAGGGAGACCCAGTACTTC. This codes for CASSYSQGYRETQYF.

The V call is TRBV19, the J call TRBJ1-2, with D possibly matching TRBD1 (5 bases). V lost 5 bases and J 4 bases, leaving 11 bases between the germline ends. The V gene's germline CDR1 is LNHDA and CDR2 SQIVND (reference sequence). The length of the CDR3 is 13 residues. CDR3 sequence (DNA): TGTGCCAGTAGTCCGCCGGGGGTCTATGGCTACACCTTC. Amino acids: CASSPPGVYGYTF. Based on the CDR3 plus reference TRBV19 and TRBJ1-2, the full variable domain is DGGITQSPKYLFRKEGQNVTLSCEQNLNHDAMYWYRQDPGQGLRLIYYSQIVNDFQKGDIAEGYSVSREKKESFPLTVTSAQKNPTAFYLCASSPPGVYGYTFGSGTRLTVV.

The chain couples TRBV19 to TRBJ1-5, with D tentatively TRBD1 (6 bases). Germline V gene lookup returns CDR1 LNHDA and CDR2 SQIVND (reference sequence). The length of the CDR3 is 16 residues. V was clipped by 4 bases and J by 0 bases, with 13 bases between them. CDR3 in amino acids: CASSTTDSYSNQPQHF. CDR3 DNA sequence: TGTGCCAGTAGTACTACGGACAGCTATAGCAATCAGCCCCAGCATTTT. Full variable domain (missing parts from reference TRBV19 and TRBJ1-5): DGGITQSPKYLFRKEGQNVTLSCEQNLNHDAMYWYRQDPGQGLRLIYYSQIVNDFQKGDIAEGYSVSREKKESFPLTVTSAQKNPTAFYLCASSTTDSYSNQPQHFGDGTRLSIL.

This clone was observed a few times. V usage is TRBV5-6 and J usage is TRBJ1-4; D possibly corresponds to TRBD1 (5 bases). The CDR3 runs to 15 residues. Trimming removed 2 bases from V and 3 bases from J, with 11 bases in between. Germline assignment: CDR1 SGHDT and CDR2 YYEEEE. CDR3 residues: CASSFRAGANEKLFF. In DNA, the CDR3 is TGTGCCAGCAGCTTTCGTGCGGGGGCTAATGAAAAACTGTTTTTT.

This chain links TRBV5-1 with TRBJ2-3, with a weak D call TRBD1 (5 bases). V lost 0 bases and J lost 4, with 12 bases in between. CDR1 is SGHRS and CDR2 is YFSETQ in the germline V gene. The length of the CDR3 is 15 residues. CDR3 in amino acids: CASSLEGRVSDTQYF. CDR3 bases: TGCGCCAGCAGCTTGGAGGGCAGGGTATCAGATACGCAGTATTTT.

This clone has a single count. This rearrangement joins TRBV7-9 to TRBJ2-3; 7 bases match TRBD1. There are 15 residues in the CDR3. V dropped 1 base and J dropped 1; count of bases not matched to a gene: 2. Per germline, CDR1 SEHNR and CDR2 FQNEAQ (reference sequence). The CDR3 loop reads CASSLGDRRTDTQYF. The CDR3 bases are TGTGCCAGCAGCTTAGGGGACAGACGCACAGATACGCAGTATTTT. Full variable domain (missing parts from reference TRBV7-9 and TRBJ2-3): DTGVSQNPRHKITKRGQNVTFRCDPISEHNRLYWYRQTLGQGPEFLTYFQNEAQLEKSRLLSDRFSAERPKGSFSTLEIQRTEQGDSAMYLCASSLGDRRTDTQYFGPGTRLTVL.

The chain recombines TRBV7-2 with TRBJ2-4, with D unresolved. The V gene's germline CDR1 is SGHTA and CDR2 FQGNSA. Trimming took off 5 bases at V and 6 bases at J, with 8 bases between the two ends. The CDR3 is 12 amino acids. CDR3 sequence (DNA): TGTGCCAGCAGCGTCCTTAGAAACATTCAGTACTTC. It is translated as CASSVLRNIQYF.

This sequence joins TRBV27 and TRBJ1-4; D may be TRBD1 (5 bases). Germline loops: CDR1 MNHEY, CDR2 SMNVEV (reference sequence). V dropped 3 bases and J dropped 8 bases, with 13 bases sitting between them. The CDR3 sequence is 14 residues long. The CDR3 nucleotides are TGTGCCAGCAGTTTTGGCAGGGAGGGGGAAAAACTGTTTTTT. Protein sequence: CASSFGREGEKLFF.

V gene TRBV6-5 combines with J gene TRBJ1-2; the match to TRBD1 covers 11 bases. The CDR3 is 15 amino acids. Germline V gives CDR1 MNHEY, CDR2 SVGAGI. V shed 5 bases and J 4 bases; nucleotides not matched to a gene: 6. Here the CDR3 DNA reads TGTGCCAGCAGTCGCGACGGGACAGGGGGCTATGGCTACACCTTC. Protein sequence: CASSRDGTGGYGYTF.

The CDR3 region has the DNA TGTGCCAGCAGCGGAAGCCAGGGGCTCAAGGGTGGCTACACCTTC. It specifies CASSGSQGLKGGYTF. V usage is TRBV5-4 and J usage is TRBJ1-2; possible D gene TRBD1, 6 bases. CDR1 is SGHNT and CDR2 is YYREEE in the germline V gene (reference sequence). Trimming shortened V by 4 bases and J by 7 bases, and 20 bases separated the two germline ends. This CDR3 spans 15 amino acids.

J is TRBJ1-1 and V is TRBV18; maybe TRBD1 (6 bases). The CDR3 has 18 amino acids. Trimming stripped 3 bases from V and 2 bases from J, with 22 bases between. Germline lookup yields CDR1 KGHSH and CDR2 LQKENI. CDR3 loop: CASSPNLVNEGVNTEAFF. CDR3 coding DNA: TGTGCCAGCTCACCCAACCTGGTCAACGAGGGGGTTAACACTGAAGCTTTCTTT. The entire variable domain, with the rest obtained from reference TRBV18 and TRBJ1-1, is as follows: NAGVMQNPRHLVRRRGQEARLRCSPMKGHSHVYWYRQLPEEGLKFMVYLQKENIIDESGMPKERFSAEFPKEGPSILRIQQVVRGDSAAYFCASSPNLVNEGVNTEAFFGQGTRLTVV.

The CDR3 protein is CASSVVRTGGDQPQHF. The DNA for the CDR3 is TGTGCCAGCAGTGTAGTTAGGACAGGAGGAGATCAGCCCCAGCATTTT. The V gene is TRBV2, the J gene TRBJ1-5, with TRBD1 matching 7 bases. V was clipped by 4 bases and J by 5 bases; unmatched bases: 11. Germline CDR1 and CDR2: SNHLY and FYNNEI. The CDR3 length is 16 residues.

V is TRBV10-3 and J is TRBJ1-1; unclear D gene. This CDR3 has 12 residues. In germline, CDR1 is ENHRY, CDR2 SYGVKD. Trimming removed 0 bases from V and 7 bases from J, with 6 bases in between. The CDR3 coding sequence is TGTGCCATCAGTGAGTCACTAGATGAAGCTTTCTTT. This sequence encodes CAISESLDEAFF.

In this sample, this clone turned up a few times. The chain joins TRBV2 to TRBJ1-4; 9 bases fit TRBD1. Trimming removed 2 bases from V and 6 bases from J; junction bases left unmatched: 4. The CDR3 is made up of 15 amino acids. The germline gives CDR1 SNHLY, CDR2 FYNNEI. The CDR3 loop reads CASSERGTGYEKLFF. CDR3 nucleotides: TGTGCCAGCAGTGAAAGGGGGACAGGGTATGAAAAACTGTTTTTT.

This clone was recorded a few times. The chain employs TRBV5-1 and TRBJ2-3; 13 bases agree with TRBD2. V gave up 1 base and J gave up 2 bases; unmatched junction bases: 4. The CDR3 runs to 17 residues. Per germline, CDR1 SGHRS and CDR2 YFSETQ. Here the CDR3 DNA reads TGCGCCAGCAGCTTGCTTGGGACTAGCGGGGCCACAGATACGCAGTATTTT. Protein: CASSLLGTSGATDTQYF.

The chain couples TRBV30 to TRBJ2-5, with D tentatively TRBD1 (5 bases). V was shortened by 5 bases and J by 5 bases, with 15 bases between the two germline ends. Germline loops: CDR1 GTSNPN, CDR2 SVGIG (reference sequence). This CDR3 spans 13 amino acids. CDR3 DNA: TGTGCCTGGTTGCAGGGTACCGGGGAGACCCAGTACTTC. Translation: CAWLQGTGETQYF.

This chain connects TRBV5-4 to TRBJ2-7; TRBD1 might be the D (6 bases). The CDR3 totals 16 residues. Trimming took off 0 bases at V and 1 base at J, with 14 bases between the two ends. Per the germline V gene, CDR1 is SGHNT and CDR2 is YYREEE (reference sequence). CDR3 residues: CASSLGGWGRSYEQYV. The CDR3 DNA sequence: TGTGCCAGCAGCTTGGGGGGGTGGGGGCGATCCTACGAGCAGTACGTC.

This rearrangement joins TRBV11-3 to TRBJ1-1, with 9 bases that match TRBD1. Trimming at V came to 5 bases and at J to 4 bases, leaving 5 bases not matched to a gene. The CDR3 totals 14 residues. Germline values: CDR1 SGHNT, CDR2 YENEEA. The CDR3 region is CASSPSTGGTEAFF. CDR3 bases: TGTGCCAGCAGCCCTTCGACAGGGGGCACTGAAGCTTTCTTT.

In its sample, this clone was seen a few times. V gene TRBV7-9 combines with J gene TRBJ2-7; 10 bases align to TRBD1. The V and J ends lost 2 bases and 2 bases, in that order; junction bases with no gene match: 3. CDR3 length: 15 amino acids. CDR1 SEHNR and CDR2 FQNEAQ come from the germline V gene (reference sequence). The CDR3 sequence: CASSLLGQGAYEQYV. The CDR3 DNA follows: TGTGCCAGCAGCTTACTTGGACAGGGGGCCTACGAGCAGTACGTC.